This is a list of T cell receptor beta chains from one sample in a study of blood T cells in healthy people across ages. A single record per CDR3 protein comes from TCRdb applying MiXCR to the 5' RACE reads. Here the sample spans 1.5 million to 2 million distinct CDR3 sequences, 28% being singletons. The specimen sequenced was blood. Every receptor here comes from a woman aged 25 to 45 in good health. CDR3s leave out the opening cysteine and the closing phenylalanine or tryptophan. A D gene is named only where the DNA matches it firmly.

v_gene,d_gene,CDR3aa
TRBV4-1,TRBD1,ASSQERGTGDEKLF
TRBV12-3/TRBV12-4,TRBD2,ASSWSSGSTDTQY
TRBV12-3/TRBV12-4,TRBD1,ASSSFDRGLLAKNIQY
TRBV20-1,TRBD2,SASLASGRRQF
TRBV10-3,TRBD1,AISDPRGPGDYEQY
TRBV6-6,-,ASSYSPGGKAYTQY
TRBV18,-,ASSPTQKKGYT
TRBV28,TRBD1,ASSLRTGGNYEQY
TRBV7-9,-,ASSFAFDTEAF
TRBV20-1,TRBD2,SARRTSGGTGELF
TRBV11-2,TRBD2,ASSSGGVSTDTQY
TRBV29-1,-,SVGVTGNTEAF
TRBV20-1,-,SARIANYGYT
TRBV28,TRBD2,ASSSRGLGEPTQY
TRBV19,-,ASSIWSGGGADTQY
TRBV10-2,-,ASSVSDGAEQY
TRBV5-1,TRBD1,ASSLGDRGWNEQF
TRBV7-2,-,ASTKGGRLSYNEQF
TRBV4-1,TRBD1,ASSQGTGREQY
TRBV28,-,ASSVGRLIGGYT
TRBV15,TRBD1,AARGDSGFGGYT
TRBV11-2,TRBD2,ASSWGGGRPYEQY
TRBV12-3/TRBV12-4,-,ASSLTQALGEQY
TRBV7-2,TRBD2,ASSLRREAYEQY
TRBV7-9,-,ASSLEGTLVNQPQH
TRBV29-1,-,SARTGNYGYT
TRBV19,-,ASSSLHTDTQY
TRBV12-3/TRBV12-4,-,ASTGLPSTDTQY
TRBV5-1,-,ASSPEGGVNEQF
TRBV20-1,-,GAPMGSGATDTQY
TRBV6-2/TRBV6-3,-,ASRPRGPTYEQY
TRBV7-9,TRBD1,ASSQTGQGGVFGYT
TRBV5-5,-,ASSLVRVSYEQY
TRBV5-6,TRBD1,ASSGQDWGNEQF
TRBV5-1,-,ASRVIYGTDTQY
TRBV7-2,TRBD1,ASRTGYTEAF
TRBV20-1,-,SARGGSSNTGELF
TRBV20-1,-,SAQDGSATNEKLF
TRBV5-1,TRBD1,ASSGGTGTGNDGREKLF
TRBV12-3/TRBV12-4,-,ASSLRGMADTQY
TRBV2,-,ASSIDRTYEQY
TRBV7-9,-,AGSLGAGQPQH
TRBV27,TRBD1,ASSFNRGRTGELF
TRBV6-2/TRBV6-3,TRBD1,ASRTGERNQPQH
TRBV7-2,TRBD2,ASSLAVTSGRRTQY
TRBV6-5,-,ASSSRIDSTDTQY
TRBV27,TRBD2,ASSFTSGPMF
TRBV19,TRBD1,VSSIRDRGRETQY
TRBV7-2,-,ASRGGQGGQETQY
TRBV12-5,-,ASGSVGSPLH
TRBV5-1,-,ASSLAISGVDGYT
TRBV20-1,-,SARVTGRGDAF
TRBV5-1,TRBD2,ASSSKTSGEIPGTQY
TRBV12-3/TRBV12-4,TRBD1,ASSLFGQGLAF